This TCR beta chain was found in a study of siplizumab effects on memory and regulatory T cells (dated by TCRdb to about 2019). General notes on the study: The effect of the anti-CD2 antibody siplizumab on alloreactive T-cell subsets was examined in allogeneic mixed lymphocyte reactions constructed from human PBMCs.

Sorted unstimulated T cells, along with proliferating T cells recovered from mixed lymphocyte reactions, underwent TCRbeta CDR3 sequencing. Fresh whole blood from roughly 10 HLA-typed healthy donors was used to isolate PBMCs. Points on this clone: Its recognized antigen is unknown. No much larger clone exists at a distance of one base, and base qualities are not known.

Library method: the immunoSEQ multiplex PCR assay. The deep sequencing platform assayed roughly 10^5 TCR templates per sample. Genomic DNA extracted from sorted T cells was used for TCRbeta CDR3 sequencing. The source study handled its data this way. The R programming language was used for clonal analysis of the TCRbeta CDR3 data. Comparing unstimulated samples against CFSE-low samples taken after the reaction was how alloreactive CD4+ and CD8+ clones were defined. Alloreactive CD4+ clones were assigned to regulatory or non-regulatory origin by matching sequences to sorted unstimulated Treg and non-Treg repertoires. TCRdb took over this immuneACCESS table, retaining in-frame rearrangements with V and J assigned. Such tables are incomplete; in checked studies, under half of the missing clones stem from an unresolved V gene, and the remainder is unexplained. V and J calls and clone size are as listed in that table; D and trimming were resolved from the DNA. The sample data list 50,000 or so clones, and over 85% of these were observed just once. Around two fifths of the sample is in the top ten clones.

General study outcomes and caveats: The suppressive function of proliferating Tregs from siplizumab cultures was not functionally confirmed. In reactions with siplizumab, an average of roughly 70% of mappable alloreactive CD4+ clones were Treg-derived, compared with 25% to 30% in control reactions. Unstimulated naive T cells appeared more diverse than memory T cells, and naive cells seemed to contribute substantially to the alloresponse. Because sequences at frequencies below about 10^-5 were poorly captured, only a minor fraction of alloreactive clones could be mapped back to unstimulated subsets. Roughly 80-96% of proliferating CD4+ or CD8+ clones could not be assigned a naive or memory phenotype. Siplizumab significantly lowered the cumulative frequency of alloreactive sequences that could be traced to unstimulated CD4+ memory T cells.

Trimming leaves V shorter by 1 base and J shorter by 4 bases, with the junction holding 6 bases beyond the gene matches. The CDR3 sequence holds 17 residues, the cysteine and phenylalanine included. Only the CDR3 region is kept as DNA, spanning 51 bases read in frame from base 1. In the germline V gene (reference sequence), CDR1 corresponds to SGHAT and CDR2 to FQDESV. This receptor was obtained from a human donor in good health. Rearrangement joined TRBV11-1 to TRBJ2-3; the junction holds 12 bases that match TRBD2. Sequenced material: CD8+ T cells sorted from blood. The CDR3 is CASSLVTLAGGPDTQYF. DNA sequence: TGTGCCAGCAGCTTAGTGACGCTAGCGGGAGGGCCAGATACGCAGTATTTT.